This T cell receptor (beta chain) was profiled in a study of a mutant IDH1 vaccine in newly diagnosed glioma. This CDR3 is 14 amino acids long. With V trimmed by 3 bases and J by 8 bases, 8 bases remained unmatched. In germline, CDR1 is SGDLS, CDR2 YYNGEE. Profiled with immunoSEQ multiplex PCR; TCRdb holds only in-frame clones, not every one. The table includes approximately 70,000 clones, 70% to 80% detected once. The time point denotes: baseline, week 1 (first vaccination visit). Treatment specified: pre-vaccination baseline after standard-of-care therapy. The rearrangement links TRBV9 to TRBJ2-1, with 7 bases matching TRBD1. The origin of this receptor is a man in his forties or fifties with glioma. The source material was PBMCs, sampled from a glioma patient treated with radiotherapy, temozolomide or both. CDR3 protein: CASSASTGSHEQFF. CDR3 in DNA: TGTGCCAGCAGCGCCTCGACAGGGTCCCATGAGCAGTTCTTC.